This T cell receptor (beta chain) was identified in a study of T cells in Graves' hyperthyroidism and ophthalmopathy (dated by TCRdb to the late 2010s). With respect to the entire study: Peripheral blood was collected at initial diagnosis, before any treatment. To identify TCR V-J signatures that set the groups apart, the researchers used a discovery cohort of 95 to 100 patients, made up of approximately 43 with Graves' ophthalmopathy and some 56 with stable Graves' hyperthyroidism. Whether ophthalmopathy could be predicted prospectively was tested in an independent validation cohort made up of about 18 hyperthyroidism patients plus 17 patients who later progressed to ophthalmopathy. The 85 to 100 discovery patients were randomly split 7:3 into training and test sets. In about 6 Graves' hyperthyroidism patients, the study also compared T-cell repertoires from thyroid tissue with T-cell repertoires from blood. Following sampling, methimazole starting at 30 mg daily was given to hyperthyroidism patients, and high-dose intravenous methylprednisolone was given to ophthalmopathy patients. The paper reports TCR Vbeta CDR3 sequencing of roughly 140 peripheral blood samples: around 45 ophthalmopathy, fewer than 80 hyperthyroidism and around 17 progressor patients. Overall results and qualifications from the work: Sample size was not statistically predetermined, and blinding of investigators to group allocation was not performed. Most expanded thyroid clonotypes (frequency above 0.001) were also detected in blood, a finding suggesting that blood repertoires may reflect thyroid immune responses. In cross-validation, a model built on a 13 V-J signature told ophthalmopathy apart from stable hyperthyroidism with under 90% sensitivity and about 81% specificity, and in testing the same model reached 80%/75%. In validation, the model predicted progression to ophthalmopathy with approximately 71% sensitivity and approximately 78% specificity, a median of around six months before onset.

The table lists this clonotype with a few counts. Its antigen is not yet known. Per-base qualities were not stored, and no clone one base away is much larger. Measured from the cysteine to the phenylalanine, the CDR3 is 18 residues long. Just the 54-base CDR3 DNA is kept, in frame starting at base 1. From the germline V gene, CDR1 is ENHRY and CDR2 is SYGVKD. From V the trimming removes 6 bases and from J it removes 0 bases, while the gene matches leave 7 bases of the junction unaccounted for. TCR beta CDR3 regions were amplified from RNA transcripts. A first-round RT-PCR of the TCR CDR3 used the HTBI primer set with the Qiagen OneStep RT-PCR kit. Libraries were constructed in a second round of multiplex PCR, after which size selection and purification were performed. Libraries were sequenced paired-end with 100 bp reads on an Illumina HiSeq2000. On the study's bioinformatics: SOAPnuke was used to process the raw data, throwing out any read that contained adapters or uncalled bases, had a mean Phred below 15, or lacked an exact constant-primer or identifier match. COPE v1.2.5 was used to merge high-quality paired reads, and clonotypes were defined as unique nucleotide sequences. MiTCR v1.1 was used to align clonotypes to the IMGT TRBV, TRBD and TRBJ reference segments. Only V-J combinations with frequency above 0.0001, covering roughly 99% of repertoires, were analysed. The TCS score was defined as F50 (clonal expansion) divided by E x V (chaos), with BLOSUM62-based TCRdist calculated between CDR3 peptides within each V-J. Welch's t-statistics and random forest reduced 500 to 650 V-J features to 13, which were used in a naive Bayes classifier (R e1071). TCRdb passed the public sequencing reads through fastp at Q25 and MiXCR, retaining productive beta sequences. CDR3 protein duplicates are merged, each entry listing the most common genes and DNA. The V and J calls were not made by the authors but by TCRdb's processing. This sample has fewer than 750,000 distinct CDR3 sequences in its table, and roughly 15% of those were observed once. The ten largest clones represent around 12% of the sample.

In the ophthalmopathy patients, disease was moderately to severely active, with a Clinical Activity Score of 3 or more, a NOSPECS grade of 4 or more, and a duration of less than 3 months. The study excluded patients with uncontrolled infections, other autoimmune diseases, pregnancy or lactation. Diagnoses were established on the basis of clinical symptoms, serum thyroxine and TRAb, thyroid ultrasound, and orbital computed tomography. Ficoll-Paque density gradient centrifugation was used to isolate PBMCs from 8.5 to 10 ml of fresh peripheral blood. Total RNA was extracted using Trizol reagent, and RNA quality was assessed on an Agilent 2100 Bioanalyzer.

The source is a woman in her 50s with Graves' ophthalmopathy. The material sequenced was blood. This receptor chain uses TRBV10-3 and TRBJ2-3; 15 bases in the junction line up with TRBD2. This receptor carries the CDR3 CAIRAGLAGGPSTDTQYF. In nucleotide form, the sequence is TGTGCCATCAGAGCGGGACTAGCGGGAGGACCTAGCACAGATACGCAGTATTTT.